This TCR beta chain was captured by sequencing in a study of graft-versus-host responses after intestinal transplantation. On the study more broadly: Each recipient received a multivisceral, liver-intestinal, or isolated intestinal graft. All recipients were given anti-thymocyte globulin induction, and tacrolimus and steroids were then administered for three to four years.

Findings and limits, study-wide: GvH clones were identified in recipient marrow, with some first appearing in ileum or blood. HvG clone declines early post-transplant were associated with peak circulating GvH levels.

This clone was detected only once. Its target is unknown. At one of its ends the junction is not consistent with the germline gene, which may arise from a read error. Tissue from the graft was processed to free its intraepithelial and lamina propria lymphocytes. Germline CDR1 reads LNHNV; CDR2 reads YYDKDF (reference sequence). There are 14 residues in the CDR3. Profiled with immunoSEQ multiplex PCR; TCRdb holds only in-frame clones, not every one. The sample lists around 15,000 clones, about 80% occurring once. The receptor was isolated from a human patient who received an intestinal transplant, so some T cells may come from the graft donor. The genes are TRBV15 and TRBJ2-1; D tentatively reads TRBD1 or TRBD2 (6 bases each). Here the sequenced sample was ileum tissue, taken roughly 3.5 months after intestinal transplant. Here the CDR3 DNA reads TGTGCCACCTGCAGAGGGGGTAGCGGTGTTGAGCAGTTCTTC. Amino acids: CATCRGGSGVEQFF.